The 23 T cell receptor beta chains below were found in one sample sequenced in a study of blood T cell repertoires in COVID-19. Some clones are missing from TCRdb's copy, which holds only in-frame ones; the method was immunoSEQ multiplex PCR. This sample yields hundreds of thousands of clones, of which approximately 84% are seen a single time; approximately 6.1% belongs to the top ten. Sequencing was done on a sample of peripheral blood. Source of these receptors: a man older than 75 with acute or convalescent COVID-19.

This rearrangement joins TRBV6-5 to TRBJ2-7; 8 bases are a match to TRBD2. The CDR3 totals 16 residues. After removal of 4 bases from V and 0 bases from J, the junction contained 8 bases not matched to a gene. Germline-derived CDR1 and CDR2 are MNHEY and SVGAGI. This CDR3 reads CASSSWDGTSSYEQYF. The CDR3 nucleotides are TGTGCCAGCAGTTCCTGGGATGGGACTAGCTCCTACGAGCAGTACTTC.

The chain recombines TRBV24-1 with TRBJ2-2; 7 bases map to TRBD2. This CDR3 comprises 16 residues. CDR1 is KGHDR and CDR2 is SFDVKD in the germline V gene. The ends lost 5 bases at V and 3 bases at J; junction bases unmatched: 8. In nucleotides, the CDR3 is TGTGCCACCAGTGGAAGGAGGACTAGGGACACCGGGGAGCTGTTTTTT. Protein sequence: CATSGRRTRDTGELFF.

The chain recombines TRBV21-1 with TRBJ2-7; the tabulated D call, TRBD2, remains unverified against the DNA. TRBV21-1 is recorded as a pseudogene. This CDR3 comprises 14 residues. The CDR3 region is CASSKGEGEVEQYV. DNA for the CDR3: TGTGCCAGCAGCAAAGGTGAGGGCGAAGTCGAGCAGTACGTC.

The chain has TRBV24-1 and TRBJ2-5, with D tentatively TRBD1 (5 bases). CDR3 length: 15 amino acids. Germline V CDR1 and CDR2: KGHDR, SFDVKD. V was pared by 0 bases and J by 4 bases, with 11 bases between. This CDR3 reads CATSDLRAGRETQYF. In DNA form, the CDR3 reads TGTGCCACCAGTGATTTGCGGGCAGGGCGAGAGACCCAGTACTTC.

The V call is TRBV9, the J call TRBJ1-2; TRBD1 is a possible D gene (6 bases). The germline V gene has CDR1 SGDLS and CDR2 YYNGEE. CDR3 length: 15 residues. Trimming removed 0 bases at V and 4 bases at J, with 13 bases between. CDR3 nucleotide sequence: TGTGCCAGCAGCGTAGATCTAGGGACAACCTATGGCTACACCTTC. Encoded protein: CASSVDLGTTYGYTF. Looking up the rest from reference TRBV9 and TRBJ1-2 gives the full variable domain: DSGVTQTPKHLITATGQRVTLRCSPRSGDLSVYWYQQSLDQGLQFLIQYYNGEERAKGNILERFSAQQFPDLHSELNLSSLELGDSALYFCASSVDLGTTYGYTFGSGTRLTVV.

This clone has a handful of counts. The J gene is TRBJ1-1, the V gene TRBV6-5; the D gene is possibly TRBD1 (5 bases). V shed 9 bases and J shed 2 bases, with 16 bases lying between them. The CDR3 sequence is 14 residues long. Per germline, CDR1 MNHEY and CDR2 SVGAGI. The CDR3 sequence: CASRREFGNTEAFF. CDR3 nucleotide sequence: TGTGCCAGTCGCAGGGAATTTGGCAACACTGAAGCTTTCTTT.

The rearrangement joins TRBV14 to TRBJ1-1; D ambiguous. The CDR3 runs 14 residues. CDR1 SGHDN and CDR2 FVKESK come from the germline V gene. V was shortened by 0 bases and J by 4 bases, with 9 bases between the two germline ends. The chain's CDR3 is CASSQDFTVTEAFF. The CDR3 bases are TGTGCCAGCAGCCAAGACTTCACGGTCACTGAAGCTTTCTTT. The full variable domain, rest sourced from reference TRBV14 and TRBJ1-1, is EAGVTQFPSHSVIEKGQTVTLRCDPISGHDNLYWYRRVMGKEIKFLLHFVKESKQDESGMPNNRFLAERTGGTYSTLKVQPAELEDSGVYFCASSQDFTVTEAFFGQGTRLTVV.

This clone was detected only a few times. The chain combines TRBV19 with TRBJ1-2; D unresolved. Trimming removed 5 bases from V and 0 bases from J, with 10 bases in between. The CDR3 totals 14 residues. Germline loops: CDR1 LNHDA, CDR2 SQIVND (reference sequence). For the CDR3, the DNA is TGTGCCAGTAGTCTGGCAGCGACTAACTATGGCTACACCTTC. Its protein is CASSLAATNYGYTF.

The genes are TRBV28 and TRBJ1-4; D call uncertain. In germline, CDR1 is MDHEN, CDR2 SYDVKM. The CDR3 runs 15 residues. Trimming shortened V by 5 bases and J by 3 bases, and 13 bases separated the two germline ends. CDR3 loop: CASSAEAAANEKLFF. The CDR3 coding sequence is TGTGCCAGCAGTGCGGAAGCCGCGGCTAATGAAAAACTGTTTTTT.

The table lists this clone with a few counts. This chain uses TRBV19 with TRBJ1-5; D is perhaps TRBD1 (5 bases). V lost 5 bases and J 6 bases, leaving 14 bases between the germline ends. The CDR3 covers 14 residues. Germline loops: CDR1 LNHDA, CDR2 SQIVND (reference sequence). CDR3: CASSPQQVGQPQHF. The CDR3 nucleotides are TGTGCCAGTAGTCCCCAACAGGTGGGTCAGCCCCAGCATTTT.

This chain links TRBV7-2 with TRBJ1-2; 7 bases map to TRBD1. Unmatched junction bases numbered 16, after V lost 2 bases and J lost 4 bases. In germline, CDR1 is SGHTA, CDR2 FQGNSA. The CDR3 totals 18 residues. CDR3 loop: CASSLTGALEDRRYGYTF. The DNA for the CDR3 is TGTGCCAGCAGCTTAACAGGGGCTCTCGAGGACAGACGCTATGGCTACACCTTC.

This chain joins TRBV7-2 and TRBJ2-3; 7 bases match TRBD2. Germline CDR1 is SGHTA and CDR2 is FQGNSA. The V and J ends lost 5 bases and 7 bases, in that order; junction bases with no gene match: 9. CDR3 length: 14 amino acids. The CDR3 here is CASSPPPSGNTQYF. The CDR3 DNA is TGTGCCAGCAGCCCTCCCCCCAGCGGGAATACGCAGTATTTT.

The CDR3 region has the DNA TGTGCCAGCAGCCTACAGCGAAGAGGGACTAATGAAAAACTGTTTTTT. Amino acid sequence: CASSLQRRGTNEKLFF. V is TRBV2 and J is TRBJ1-4; no definite D call. Trimming removed 6 bases from V and 2 bases from J, with 16 bases in between. The germline CDR1 and CDR2 sequences are SNHLY and FYNNEI. The CDR3 loop spans 16 amino acids.

The chain joins TRBV5-6 to TRBJ2-5; D call uncertain. Looked up from germline, CDR1 is SGHDT and CDR2 is YYEEEE. CDR3 length: 15 amino acids. V shed 2 bases and J shed 4 bases, with 15 bases lying between them. This CDR3 reads CASSFFSATAETQYF. The DNA of the CDR3 is TGTGCCAGCAGCTTTTTCAGCGCCACGGCAGAGACCCAGTACTTC.

The gene calls are TRBV18 and TRBJ2-5, with TRBD1 identical over 9 bases. CDR3 length equals 15 residues. V lost 3 bases, J lost 4 bases, and 6 bases stayed unmatched. Germline V lookup: CDR1 KGHSH, CDR2 LQKENI. The CDR3 is CASSPGQGQIETQYF. DNA for the CDR3: TGTGCCAGCTCACCTGGACAGGGGCAGATAGAGACCCAGTACTTC.

The chain links TRBV6-5 to TRBJ1-3; D is undetermined. Between the trimmed V and J ends, which lost 5 bases and 8 bases, there was a span of 13 bases. The CDR3 runs to 13 residues. The germline gives CDR1 MNHEY, CDR2 SVGAGI. The CDR3 region has the DNA TGTGCCAGCAGTCTCCGTAGAGGATACACCATATATTTT. Translating gives CASSLRRGYTIYF.

V is TRBV2 and J is TRBJ2-1; 7 bases are a match to TRBD1. The J segment lost 12 bases and the V segment lost 7 bases, leaving 21 bases of the junction unmatched. Germline-derived CDR1 and CDR2 are SNHLY and FYNNEI. The length of the CDR3 is 16 residues. This chain's CDR3 is CASTREDREVARGQFF. Written as DNA, the CDR3 is TGTGCCAGCACGCGAGAAGACAGGGAAGTGGCTCGAGGGCAGTTCTTC. The full variable domain, its missing parts supplied by reference TRBV2 and TRBJ2-1, is EPEVTQTPSHQVTQMGQEVILRCVPISNHLYFYWYRQILGQKVEFLVSFYNNEISEKSEIFDDQFSVERPDGSNFTLKIRSTKLEDSAMYFCASTREDREVARGQFFGPGTRLTVL.

This clone showed up just once. The CDR3 region is CASSILAGVFTDTQYF. CDR3 DNA sequence: TGCGCCAGCAGCATCCTCGCGGGGGTTTTCACAGATACGCAGTATTTT. The V and J genes are TRBV5-1 and TRBJ2-3, with TRBD2 matching over 7 bases. The germline gives CDR1 SGHRS, CDR2 YFSETQ. CDR3 length equals 16 residues. V was clipped by 4 bases and J by 2 bases; unmatched bases: 10.

The gene calls are TRBV7-8 and TRBJ2-3, with 8 bases matching TRBD1. J gave up 0 bases and V 5 bases, and 4 bases lay outside the gene matches. This CDR3 contains 15 residues. Germline V CDR1 and CDR2: SGHVS, FQNEAQ. The CDR3 here is CASSPRTGSTDTQYF. CDR3 DNA sequence: TGTGCCAGCAGCCCCAGGACAGGGAGCACAGATACGCAGTATTTT.

This clone has more than one count but fewer than ten. The chain links TRBV24-1 to TRBJ2-1, with D tentatively TRBD1 (7 bases). With 9 bases removed from V and 6 bases from J, the gap between germline ends came to 17 bases. The CDR3 spans 14 residues. In germline, CDR1 is KGHDR, CDR2 SFDVKD. CDR3 residues: CATRKQGEVNEQFF. The CDR3 DNA follows: TGTGCCACCCGCAAGCAGGGGGAGGTCAATGAGCAGTTCTTC.

The gene calls are TRBV4-2 and TRBJ2-1, with 11 bases aligning to TRBD1. Germline V gene lookup returns CDR1 LGHNA and CDR2 YNFKEQ. The junction had 4 bases not matched to a gene; V was cut back by 3 bases and J by 3 bases. The CDR3 is made up of 16 amino acids. The CDR3 nucleotides are TGTGCCAGCAGCCATGGGGACAGGGGGGGCTACAATGAGCAGTTCTTC. Encoded protein: CASSHGDRGGYNEQFF.

This clone came up once. V and J are TRBV5-4 and TRBJ2-7, with 8 bases fitting TRBD2. V lost 9 bases to trimming and J lost 0 bases; unmatched junction nucleotides: 5. The germline V gene has CDR1 SGHNT and CDR2 YYREEE (reference sequence). CDR3 length: 13 amino acids. The CDR3, as DNA: TGTGCCACGGGGGGGGCAAGCTCCTACGAGCAGTACTTC. Residues: CATGGASSYEQYF.

The J gene is TRBJ2-5, the V gene TRBV14; D possibly corresponds to TRBD2 (5 bases). CDR1 is SGHDN and CDR2 is FVKESK in the germline V gene. The V and J ends lost 1 base and 8 bases respectively, with 11 bases between them. The CDR3 is made up of 13 amino acids. This CDR3 reads CASSQANSGTQYF. CDR3 sequence (DNA): TGTGCCAGCAGCCAAGCTAACAGCGGCACCCAGTACTTC.